This TCR beta chain appears in the sequencing data of a study of T cell responses to AZD1222 COVID-19 vaccine. Produced via immunoSEQ multiplex PCR; TCRdb's table is partial and in-frame only. This sample has more than 140,000 clones; more than 70% occur once, and the top ten carry 3% to 4%. The CDR3 has 15 residues. Losses at the gene ends were 2 bases for V and 2 bases for J; bases not matched to a gene: 5. Germline-derived CDR1 and CDR2 are MNHEY and SVGAGI. With regard to this clone: Its antigen is not known.

Broader study findings: Compared with day 0, the breadth and depth of the Spike-specific TCR repertoire rose significantly after two doses of AZD1222. Clonal diversity was possibly underestimated, and white British individuals and females predominated among donors. Repertoire sampling was restricted to post-peak T cell response timepoints.

The sample consisted of peripheral blood, taken on day 0 of MenACWY control vaccination. The receptor was derived from an adult in good health. The V and J genes are TRBV6-5 and TRBJ2-5; 7 positions match TRBD2. CDR3 nucleotide sequence: TGTGCCAGCAGTTACGTCCTGGGGGGGCAAGAGACCCAGTACTTC. As protein: CASSYVLGGQETQYF.